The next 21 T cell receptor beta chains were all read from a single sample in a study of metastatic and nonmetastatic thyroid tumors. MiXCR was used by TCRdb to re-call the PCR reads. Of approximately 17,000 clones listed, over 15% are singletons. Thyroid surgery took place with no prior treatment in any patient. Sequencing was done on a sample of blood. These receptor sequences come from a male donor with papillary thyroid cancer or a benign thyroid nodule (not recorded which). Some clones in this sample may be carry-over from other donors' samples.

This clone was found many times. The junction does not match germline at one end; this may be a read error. CDR3 sequence (DNA): TGTGCCAACAGTGCACAGTACAATGAGCAGTTCTTC. Protein product: CANSAQYNEQFF. The chain joins TRBV27 to TRBJ2-1; D not certain. This CDR3 spans 12 amino acids. Germline V gene lookup returns CDR1 MNHEY and CDR2 SMNVEV (reference sequence).

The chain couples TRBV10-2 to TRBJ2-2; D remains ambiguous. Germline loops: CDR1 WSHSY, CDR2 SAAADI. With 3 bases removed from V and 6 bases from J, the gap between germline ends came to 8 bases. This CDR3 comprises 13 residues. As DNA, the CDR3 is TGCGCCAGCAGTGATGGGGAACCCGGGGAGCTGTTTTTT. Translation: CASSDGEPGELFF.

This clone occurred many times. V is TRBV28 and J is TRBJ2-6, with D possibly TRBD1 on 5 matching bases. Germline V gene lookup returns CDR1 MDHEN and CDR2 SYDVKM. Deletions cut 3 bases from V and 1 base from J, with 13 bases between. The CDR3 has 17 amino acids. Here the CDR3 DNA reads TGTGCCAGCAGTTTGGCAGGGCATCGATCTGGGGCCAACGTCCTGACTTTC. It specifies CASSLAGHRSGANVLTF.

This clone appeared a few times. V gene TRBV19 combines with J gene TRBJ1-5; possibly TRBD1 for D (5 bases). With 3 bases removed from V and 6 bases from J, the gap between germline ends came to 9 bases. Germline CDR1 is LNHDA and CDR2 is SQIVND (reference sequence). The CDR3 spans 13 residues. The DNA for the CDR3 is TGTGCCAGTAGTATCAGGGTGGTTCAGCCCCAGCATTTT. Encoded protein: CASSIRVVQPQHF.

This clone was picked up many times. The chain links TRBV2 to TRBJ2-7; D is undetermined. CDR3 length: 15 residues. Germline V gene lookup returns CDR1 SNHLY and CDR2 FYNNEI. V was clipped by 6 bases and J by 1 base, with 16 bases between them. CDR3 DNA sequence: TGTGCCAGCAGGGGTACTCAATCCTCATCCTACGAGCAGTACTTC. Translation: CASRGTQSSSYEQYF.

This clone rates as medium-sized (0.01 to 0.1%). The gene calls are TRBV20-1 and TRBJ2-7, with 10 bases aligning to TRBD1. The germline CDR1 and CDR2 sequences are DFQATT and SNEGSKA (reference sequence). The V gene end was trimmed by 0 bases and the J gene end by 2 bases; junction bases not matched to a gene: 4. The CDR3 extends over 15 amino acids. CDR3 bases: TGCAGTGCTAGAGATCTGGGGACAGGGGCCTACGAGCAGTACTTC. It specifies CSARDLGTGAYEQYF.

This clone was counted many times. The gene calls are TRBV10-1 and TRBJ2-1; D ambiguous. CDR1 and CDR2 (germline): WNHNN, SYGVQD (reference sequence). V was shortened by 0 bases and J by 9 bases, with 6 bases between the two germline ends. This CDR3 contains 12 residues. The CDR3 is CASSESWGEQFF. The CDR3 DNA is TGCGCCAGCAGTGAGTCGTGGGGTGAGCAGTTCTTC.

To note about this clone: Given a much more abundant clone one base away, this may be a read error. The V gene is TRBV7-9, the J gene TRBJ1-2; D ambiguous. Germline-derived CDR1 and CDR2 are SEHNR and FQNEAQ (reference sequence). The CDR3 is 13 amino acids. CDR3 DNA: TGTTCCAGCAGCTTGTATACTAACTATGGCTACACCTTC. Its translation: CSSSLYTNYGYTF.

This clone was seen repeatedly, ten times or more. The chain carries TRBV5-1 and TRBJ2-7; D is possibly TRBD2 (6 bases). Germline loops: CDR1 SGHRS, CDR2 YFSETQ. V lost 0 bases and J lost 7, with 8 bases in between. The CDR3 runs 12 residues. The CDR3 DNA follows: TGCGCCAGCAGCTTGGCCGCGGGGGAGCAGTACTTC. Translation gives CASSLAAGEQYF.

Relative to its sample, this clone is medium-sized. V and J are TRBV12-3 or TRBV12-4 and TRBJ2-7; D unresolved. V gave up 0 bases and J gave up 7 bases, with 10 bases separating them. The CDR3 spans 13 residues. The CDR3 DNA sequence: TGTGCCAGCAGTTTAGCCGGAGTTAGAGAGCAGTACTTC. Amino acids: CASSLAGVREQYF.

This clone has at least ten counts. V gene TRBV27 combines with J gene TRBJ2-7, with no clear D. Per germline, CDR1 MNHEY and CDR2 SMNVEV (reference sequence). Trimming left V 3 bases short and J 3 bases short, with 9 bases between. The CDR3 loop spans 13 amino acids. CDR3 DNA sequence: TGTGCCAGCAGTTTGGCGGTTGGCTACGAGCAGTACTTC. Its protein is CASSLAVGYEQYF.

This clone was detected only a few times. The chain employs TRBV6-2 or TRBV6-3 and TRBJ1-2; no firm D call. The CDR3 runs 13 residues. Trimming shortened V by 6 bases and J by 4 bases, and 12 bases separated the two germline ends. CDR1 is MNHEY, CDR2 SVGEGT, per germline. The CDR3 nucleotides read TGTGCCAGCAGAACCAGGACGGCCTATGGCTACACCTTC. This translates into CASRTRTAYGYTF.

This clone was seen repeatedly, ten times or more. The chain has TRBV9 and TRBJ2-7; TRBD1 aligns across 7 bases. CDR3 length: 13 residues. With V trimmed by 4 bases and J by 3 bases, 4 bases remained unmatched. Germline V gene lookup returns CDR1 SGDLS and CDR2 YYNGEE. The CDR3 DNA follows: TGTGCCAGCAGCCGGGACAGCTACTACGAGCAGTACTTC. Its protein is CASSRDSYYEQYF. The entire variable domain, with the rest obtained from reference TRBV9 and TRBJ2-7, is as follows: DSGVTQTPKHLITATGQRVTLRCSPRSGDLSVYWYQQSLDQGLQFLIQYYNGEERAKGNILERFSAQQFPDLHSELNLSSLELGDSALYFCASSRDSYYEQYFGPGTRLTVT.

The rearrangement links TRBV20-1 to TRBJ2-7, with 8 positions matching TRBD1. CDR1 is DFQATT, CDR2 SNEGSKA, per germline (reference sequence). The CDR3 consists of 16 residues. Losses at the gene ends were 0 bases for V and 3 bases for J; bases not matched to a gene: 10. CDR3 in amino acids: CSARDRQGNYGYEQYF. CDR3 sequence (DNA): TGCAGTGCTAGAGATCGACAGGGGAATTACGGCTACGAGCAGTACTTC.

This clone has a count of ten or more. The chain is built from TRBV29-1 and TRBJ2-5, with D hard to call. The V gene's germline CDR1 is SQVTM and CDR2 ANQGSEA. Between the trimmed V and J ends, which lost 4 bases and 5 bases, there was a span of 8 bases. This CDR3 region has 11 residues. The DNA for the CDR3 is TGCAGCGTTGGATCTTGGGAGACCCAGTACTTC. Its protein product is CSVGSWETQYF.

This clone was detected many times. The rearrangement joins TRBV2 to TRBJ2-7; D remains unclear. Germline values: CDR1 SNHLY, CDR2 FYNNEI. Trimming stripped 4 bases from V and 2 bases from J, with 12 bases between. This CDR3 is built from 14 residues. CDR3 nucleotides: TGTGCCAGCAGTGGTCCCTCGCCCCCCTACGAGCAGTACTTC. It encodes CASSGPSPPYEQYF.

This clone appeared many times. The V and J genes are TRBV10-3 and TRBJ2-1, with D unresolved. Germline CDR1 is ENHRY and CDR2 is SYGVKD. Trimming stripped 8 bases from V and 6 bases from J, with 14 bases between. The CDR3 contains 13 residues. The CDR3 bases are TGTGCCATCGGAGTTTTTGTGTCCAATGAGCAGTTCTTC. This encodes CAIGVFVSNEQFF.

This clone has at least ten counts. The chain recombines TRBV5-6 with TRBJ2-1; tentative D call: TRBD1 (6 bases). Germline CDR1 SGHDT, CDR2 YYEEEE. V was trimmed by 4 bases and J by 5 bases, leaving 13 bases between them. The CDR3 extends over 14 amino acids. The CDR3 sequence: CASSPEQGNNEQFF. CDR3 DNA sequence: TGTGCCAGCAGCCCGGAACAGGGAAACAATGAGCAGTTCTTC.

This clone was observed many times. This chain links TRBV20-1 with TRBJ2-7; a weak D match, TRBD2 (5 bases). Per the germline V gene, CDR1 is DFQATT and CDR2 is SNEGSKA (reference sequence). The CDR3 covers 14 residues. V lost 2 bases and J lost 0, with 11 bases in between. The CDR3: CSARKFEGSYEQYF. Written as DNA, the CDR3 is TGCAGTGCTAGAAAATTTGAGGGCTCCTACGAGCAGTACTTC.

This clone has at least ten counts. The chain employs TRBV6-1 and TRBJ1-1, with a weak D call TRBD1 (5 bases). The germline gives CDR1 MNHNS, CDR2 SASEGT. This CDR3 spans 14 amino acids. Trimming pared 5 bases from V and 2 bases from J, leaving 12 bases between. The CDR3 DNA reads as TGTGCCAGCAGTTCAGGGATGAGAAACACTGAAGCTTTCTTT. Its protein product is CASSSGMRNTEAFF.

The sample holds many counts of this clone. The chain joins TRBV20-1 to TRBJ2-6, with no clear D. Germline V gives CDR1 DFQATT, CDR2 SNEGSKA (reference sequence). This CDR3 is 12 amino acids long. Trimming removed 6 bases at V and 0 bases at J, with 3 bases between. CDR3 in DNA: TGCAGTGCGCCCTCTGGGGCCAACGTCCTGACTTTC. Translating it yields CSAPSGANVLTF.